Listed below are T cell receptor beta chains from one sample, sequenced in a study of blood T cell repertoires in COVID-19. Repertoires were generated with immunoSEQ multiplex PCR, while TCRdb's copy carries only in-frame clones and drops some. The table lists around 72,000 clones, approximately 91% of them singletons. Sequencing was performed on peripheral blood. Receptors were obtained from a human donor with active COVID-19. The donor label of this sample is uncertain. The CDR3 runs from the conserved cysteine through the conserved F or W. A D gene is named only where the DNA matches it firmly. Clone size is not always given. Where it is, it says once, few, many or a class for expanded clones.

.	TRBV18	.	TRBJ1-2	CASSPPSGGGYTF	TGTGCCAGCTCACCACCGTCGGGAGGCGGCTACACCTTC
.	TRBV10-3	.	TRBJ1-2	CAISESNAGSNYGYTF	TGTGCCATCAGTGAGTCGAATGCAGGGTCTAACTATGGCTACACCTTC
.	TRBV7-3	TRBD2	TRBJ2-2	CASGGTSVTGELFF	TGTGCCAGCGGGGGGACTAGCGTAACCGGGGAGCTGTTTTTT
.	TRBV6-5	TRBD1	TRBJ1-6	CASRADRGNSPLHF	TGTGCCAGCAGGGCGGACAGGGGTAATTCACCCCTCCACTTT
.	TRBV29-1	TRBD1	TRBJ2-7	CSVESQGATYEQYF	TGCAGCGTTGAAAGTCAGGGGGCTACCTACGAGCAGTACTTC
.	TRBV24-1	.	TRBJ1-1	CATSGGANTEAFF	TGTGCCACCAGTGGGGGAGCGAACACTGAAGCTTTCTTT
.	TRBV12-5	TRBD1	TRBJ2-7	CASGLATGTGEEQYF	TGTGCTAGTGGTTTGGCGACCGGGACAGGGGAAGAGCAGTACTTC
.	TRBV28	TRBD1	TRBJ2-4	CASSPGTGKNIQYF	TGTGCCAGCAGTCCCGGGACAGGGAAAAACATTCAGTACTTC
.	TRBV12-1	.	TRBJ2-7	CASNPNSAGVGEQYF	TGTGCCAGCAACCCGAATTCCGCGGGGGTTGGCGAGCAGTACTTC
.	TRBV4-2	TRBD1	TRBJ1-4	CASSQDSRQGGEKLFF	TGTGCCAGCAGCCAAGACTCTCGACAGGGGGGGGAAAAACTGTTTTTT
.	TRBV28	TRBD1	TRBJ2-5	CASSSWDRAETQYF	TGTGCCAGCAGTTCTTGGGACAGGGCCGAGACCCAGTACTTC
.	TRBV6-6	TRBD1	TRBJ1-2	CASDRGGAIYGYTF	TGTGCCAGCGACCGAGGGGGCGCGATCTATGGCTACACCTTC
.	TRBV29-1	TRBD1	TRBJ1-1	CSVEGTENTEAFF	TGCAGCGTTGAGGGGACAGAAAACACTGAAGCTTTCTTT
.	TRBV6-5	.	TRBJ2-6	CASSIRGGGANVLTF	TGTGCCAGCAGTATCCGGGGTGGTGGGGCCAACGTCCTGACTTTC
.	TRBV6-2/TRBV6-3	TRBD2	TRBJ2-7	CASTPGGTYEQYF	TGTGCCAGCACCCCCGGGGGGACCTACGAGCAGTACTTC
.	TRBV24-1	TRBD1	TRBJ2-7	CATSDPGQGRYEQYF	TGTGCCACCAGTGATCCCGGACAGGGCAGGTACGAGCAGTACTTC
.	TRBV28	TRBD1	TRBJ2-7	CASSLFGTGNYEQYF	TGTGCCAGCAGTTTATTCGGGACAGGGAACTACGAGCAGTACTTC
.	TRBV28	TRBD1	TRBJ2-2	CASRPGQVLRAGELFF	TGTGCCAGCAGGCCGGGACAGGTCCTCAGGGCCGGGGAGCTGTTTTTT
.	TRBV9	TRBD2	TRBJ2-3	CASSFGLAGPDTQYF	TGTGCCAGCAGCTTTGGACTAGCGGGTCCAGATACGCAGTATTTT
.	TRBV28	TRBD1	TRBJ1-3	CASSPQGVKGNTIYF	TGTGCCAGCAGCCCGCAGGGGGTGAAGGGAAACACCATATATTTT
.	TRBV2	TRBD1	TRBJ1-2	CASSGTGGPYGYTF	TGTGCCAGCAGTGGGACAGGGGGCCCCTATGGCTACACCTTC
.	TRBV7-2	.	TRBJ2-1	CASSSRLGYSSDNEQFF	TGTGCCAGCAGCTCAAGACTAGGGTACTCTTCGGATAATGAGCAGTTCTTC
.	TRBV5-1	.	TRBJ2-7	CASSLGTEASREQYF	TGCGCCAGCAGCTTGGGGACAGAAGCCTCCCGCGAGCAGTACTTC
.	TRBV4-1	TRBD1	TRBJ1-2	CASSQSSGTGLGYTF	TGCGCCAGCAGCCAATCCTCCGGGACAGGGCTGGGCTACACCTTC
.	TRBV7-9	.	TRBJ1-4	CASSLGVANEKLFF	TGTGCCAGCAGCTTAGGCGTCGCTAATGAAAAACTGTTTTTT
.	TRBV5-5	.	TRBJ2-1	CASSSLRGYNEQFF	TGTGCCAGCAGCTCGCTCCGGGGATACAATGAGCAGTTCTTC
.	TRBV27	TRBD1	TRBJ2-7	CASSVTTGLEQYF	TGTGCCAGCAGTGTGACGACAGGGCTCGAGCAGTACTTC
.	TRBV28	TRBD1	TRBJ2-5	CASMLSSRDRIKTQYF	TGTGCCAGCATGTTGAGTTCGCGGGACAGGATAAAGACCCAGTACTTC
.	TRBV19	.	TRBJ1-2	CASSISVGANYGYTF	TGTGCCAGTAGTATAAGCGTCGGGGCTAACTATGGCTACACCTTC
.	TRBV27	TRBD1	TRBJ1-2	CASSIGQGARGYTF	TGTGCCAGCAGTATAGGACAGGGGGCGCGGGGCTACACCTTC
.	TRBV7-3	TRBD2	TRBJ2-2	CASSLTSGSDTGELFF	TGTGCCAGCAGCTTAACTAGCGGGAGTGACACCGGGGAGCTGTTTTTT
.	TRBV3-1/TRBV3-2	.	TRBJ2-2	CASSQGRPGELFF	TGTGCCAGCAGCCAAGGCAGGCCCGGGGAGCTGTTTTTT
few	TRBV28	.	TRBJ1-4	CASSPPGEGNEKLFF	TGTGCCAGCAGTCCCCCGGGGGAAGGGAATGAAAAACTGTTTTTT
.	TRBV11-3	.	TRBJ1-3	CASSRGESSGNTIYF	TGTGCCAGCAGCCGGGGGGAGAGCTCTGGAAACACCATATATTTT
.	TRBV19	TRBD1	TRBJ2-7	CASSSRDRASYEQYF	TGTGCCAGTAGTTCCCGGGACAGGGCCTCCTACGAGCAGTACTTC
.	TRBV2	TRBD2	TRBJ2-2	CASGIGLANTGELFF	TGTGCCAGCGGTATAGGACTAGCGAACACCGGGGAGCTGTTTTTT
.	TRBV27	TRBD2	TRBJ2-1	CASSPRGLAYYNEQFF	TGTGCCAGCAGTCCCCGGGGACTAGCCTACTACAATGAGCAGTTCTTC
.	TRBV27	TRBD1	TRBJ2-5	CASRLQGARGETQYF	TGTGCCAGCCGTCTCCAGGGGGCAAGGGGAGAGACCCAGTACTTC
.	TRBV18	.	TRBJ2-2	CASSPQEENTGELFF	TGTGCCAGCTCACCGCAGGAGGAGAACACCGGGGAGCTGTTTTTT
once	TRBV20-1	.	TRBJ2-1	CSARAGDEQFF	TGCAGTGCTAGAGCGGGAGATGAGCAGTTCTTC
.	TRBV28	.	TRBJ2-7	CASVSWSGGHSYEQYF	TGTGCCAGCGTATCCTGGTCGGGGGGCCACTCCTACGAGCAGTACTTC
.	TRBV28	TRBD2	TRBJ2-3	CASRLAGSADTQYF	TGTGCCAGCAGGTTAGCGGGATCGGCAGATACGCAGTATTTT
.	TRBV19	.	TRBJ1-2	CASSISQGRPVLFF	TGTGCCAGTAGTATATCCCAGGGCCGGCCAGTTCTCTTCTTC
.	TRBV24-1	.	TRBJ1-2	CATASADYGYTF	TGTGCCACCGCCTCGGCGGACTATGGCTACACCTTC
.	TRBV11-3	.	TRBJ2-1	CASSLDQVNNEQFF	TGTGCCAGCAGCTTAGACCAGGTAAACAATGAGCAGTTCTTC